This T cell receptor (beta chain) was recorded in a study of blood T cell repertoires in COVID-19. Overall study context: COVID-19 samples, acute and convalescent, were from the United States, Italy and Spain. T cells, B-cell-depleted T cells, or PBMCs supplied cDNA or gDNA.

Under the authors' procedure: Cell counts per sample came from amplifying reference gene primers. TCRdb's table, derived via immunoSEQ multiplex PCR, lists solely in-frame clones and lacks some. V, J and clone size are those of that table, while D and trimming were read from the DNA. The sample holds about 120,000 clones, 75% to 90% seen once. The germline V gene encodes CDR1 MGHRA and CDR2 YSYEKL. Unmatched junction bases numbered 4, after V lost 5 bases and J lost 3 bases. The CDR3 extends over 15 amino acids. Sequences were obtained from peripheral blood. This chain links TRBV4-1 with TRBJ2-1, with 10 bases lining up with TRBD2. The source of this sequence is a man aged 25 to 40 with acute or convalescent COVID-19. Written as DNA, the CDR3 is TGCGCCAGCAGCAGCGGGGGGGCAGGCTACAATGAGCAGTTCTTC. This sequence encodes CASSSGGAGYNEQFF.